This T cell receptor (beta chain) came from a study of blood T cell repertoires in COVID-19. The CDR3 sequence is 16 residues long. Germline V gene sequence: CDR1 SGHDT, CDR2 YYEEEE. J was trimmed by 5 bases and V by 0 bases; bases with no gene match: 5. Profiling relied on immunoSEQ multiplex PCR, and the TCRdb table lists in-frame clones only, not all of them. This sample has about 340,000 clones, with over 70% found just once. The J gene is TRBJ2-5, the V gene TRBV5-6; TRBD2 matches at 12 bases. The material sequenced was peripheral blood. This receptor was obtained from a man in his thirties or forties with active or convalescent COVID-19. The CDR3: CASSLAGLAGSETQYF. CDR3 DNA: TGTGCCAGCAGCTTGGCCGGACTAGCGGGGTCGGAGACCCAGTACTTC.